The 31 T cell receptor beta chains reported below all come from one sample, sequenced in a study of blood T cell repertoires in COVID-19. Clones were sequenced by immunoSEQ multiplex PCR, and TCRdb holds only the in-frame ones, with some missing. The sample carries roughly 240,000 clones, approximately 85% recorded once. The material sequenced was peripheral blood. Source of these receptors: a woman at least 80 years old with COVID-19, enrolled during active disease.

The CDR3 sequence is CASSALGGSWETQYF. For the CDR3, the DNA is TGCGCCAGCAGCGCGCTAGGGGGCAGCTGGGAGACCCAGTACTTC. The rearrangement links TRBV5-1 to TRBJ2-5; 7 nucleotides match TRBD1. The V segment lost 4 bases and the J segment 5 bases; nucleotides outside the gene matches: 11. Per germline, CDR1 SGHRS and CDR2 YFSETQ. The CDR3 sequence is 15 residues long.

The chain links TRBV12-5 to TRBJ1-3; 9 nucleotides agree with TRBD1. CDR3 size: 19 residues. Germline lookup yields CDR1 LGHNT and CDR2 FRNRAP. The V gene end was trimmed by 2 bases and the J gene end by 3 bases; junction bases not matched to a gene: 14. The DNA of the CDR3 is TGTGCTAGTGGTTTGAGGTCCAGGGGGACAGGGACACGTGGAAACACCATATATTTT. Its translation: CASGLRSRGTGTRGNTIYF.

CDR3 protein: CASSFGQDANEKLFF. The CDR3 region has the DNA TGTGCCAGCAGCTTTGGACAGGATGCTAATGAAAAACTGTTTTTT. This chain joins TRBV5-4 and TRBJ1-4; 7 bases match TRBD1. The ends lost 2 bases at V and 3 bases at J; junction bases unmatched: 4. CDR1 and CDR2 (germline): SGHNT, YYREEE (reference sequence). This CDR3 is built from 15 residues.

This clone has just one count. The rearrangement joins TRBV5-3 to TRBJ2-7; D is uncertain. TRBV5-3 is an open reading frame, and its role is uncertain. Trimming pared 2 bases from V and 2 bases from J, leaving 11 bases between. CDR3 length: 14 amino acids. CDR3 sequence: CARSFCTAAYEQYV. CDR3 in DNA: TGTGCCAGAAGCTTTTGTACAGCCGCCTACGAGCAGTACGTC.

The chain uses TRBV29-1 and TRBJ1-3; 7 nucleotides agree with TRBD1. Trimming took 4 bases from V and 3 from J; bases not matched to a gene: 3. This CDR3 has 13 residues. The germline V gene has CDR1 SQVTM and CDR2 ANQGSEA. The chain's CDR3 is CSVVRDSGNTIYF. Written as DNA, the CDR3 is TGCAGCGTTGTAAGGGACAGTGGAAACACCATATATTTT.

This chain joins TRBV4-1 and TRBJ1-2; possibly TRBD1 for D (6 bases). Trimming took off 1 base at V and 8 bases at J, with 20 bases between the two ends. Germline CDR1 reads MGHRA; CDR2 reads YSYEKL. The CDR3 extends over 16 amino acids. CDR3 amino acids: CASSQGSPAGAGGYTF. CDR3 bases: TGCGCCAGCAGCCAAGGAAGCCCGGCGGGGGCAGGCGGCTACACCTTC.

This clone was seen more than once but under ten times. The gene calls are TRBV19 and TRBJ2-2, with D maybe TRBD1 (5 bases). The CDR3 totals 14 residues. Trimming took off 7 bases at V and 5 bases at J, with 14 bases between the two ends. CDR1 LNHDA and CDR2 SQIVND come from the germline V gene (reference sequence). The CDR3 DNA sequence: TGTGCCAGTACTCCAGGGATAGGGACCGGGGAGCTGTTTTTT. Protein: CASTPGIGTGELFF.

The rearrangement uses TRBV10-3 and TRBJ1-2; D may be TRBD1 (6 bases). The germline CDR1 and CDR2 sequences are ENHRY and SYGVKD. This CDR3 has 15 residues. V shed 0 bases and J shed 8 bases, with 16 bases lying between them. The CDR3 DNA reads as TGTGCCATCAGTGAGTCAGCCCTTGGGGGCAGGGGCTACACCTTC. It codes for CAISESALGGRGYTF.

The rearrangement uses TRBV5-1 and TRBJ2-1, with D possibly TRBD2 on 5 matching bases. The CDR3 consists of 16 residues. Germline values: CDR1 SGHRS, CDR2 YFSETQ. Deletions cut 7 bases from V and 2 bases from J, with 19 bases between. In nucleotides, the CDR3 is TGCGCCAGCTCGATAGCGAGCTTTTATCCCTACAATGAGCAGTTCTTC. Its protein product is CASSIASFYPYNEQFF.

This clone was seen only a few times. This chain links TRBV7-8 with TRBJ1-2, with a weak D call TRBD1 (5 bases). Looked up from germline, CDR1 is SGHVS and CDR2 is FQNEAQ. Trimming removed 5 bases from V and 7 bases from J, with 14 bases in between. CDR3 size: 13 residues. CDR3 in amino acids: CASSTLGQVGYTF. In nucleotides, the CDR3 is TGTGCCAGCAGCACCCTGGGGCAGGTTGGCTACACCTTC. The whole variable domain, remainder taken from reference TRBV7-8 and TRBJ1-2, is GAGVSQSPRYKVAKRGQDVALRCDPISGHVSLFWYQQALGQGPEFLTYFQNEAQLDKSGLPSDRFFAERPEGSVSTLKIQRTQQEDSAVYLCASSTLGQVGYTFGSGTRLTVV.

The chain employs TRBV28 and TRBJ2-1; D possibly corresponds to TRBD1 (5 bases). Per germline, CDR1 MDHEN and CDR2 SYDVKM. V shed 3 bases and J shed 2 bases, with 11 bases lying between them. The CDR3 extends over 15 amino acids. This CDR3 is CASSLLKGPYNEQFF. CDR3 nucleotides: TGTGCCAGCAGTTTGCTCAAGGGGCCCTACAATGAGCAGTTCTTC. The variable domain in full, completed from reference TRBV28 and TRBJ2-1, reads DVKVTQSSRYLVKRTGEKVFLECVQDMDHENMFWYRQDPGLGLRLIYFSYDVKMKEKGDIPEGYSVSREKKERFSLILESASTNQTSMYLCASSLLKGPYNEQFFGPGTRLTVL.

The CDR3 nucleotides are TGCAGCGCCGCTAGGCCGATCGGGACCCAGTACTTC. Translation gives CSAARPIGTQYF. V gene TRBV29-1 combines with J gene TRBJ2-5; D gene ambiguous. CDR3 length: 12 residues. The germline V and J ends were trimmed by 7 bases and 7 bases, with 16 bases remaining between them. Germline V CDR1 and CDR2: SQVTM, ANQGSEA.

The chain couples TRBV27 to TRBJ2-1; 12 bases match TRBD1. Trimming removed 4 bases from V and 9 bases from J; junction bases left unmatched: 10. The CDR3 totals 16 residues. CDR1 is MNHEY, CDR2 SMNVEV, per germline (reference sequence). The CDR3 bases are TGTGCCAGCAGTTCACCTCCGGGACAGGGGGCGGCTGAGCAGTTCTTC. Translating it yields CASSSPPGQGAAEQFF.

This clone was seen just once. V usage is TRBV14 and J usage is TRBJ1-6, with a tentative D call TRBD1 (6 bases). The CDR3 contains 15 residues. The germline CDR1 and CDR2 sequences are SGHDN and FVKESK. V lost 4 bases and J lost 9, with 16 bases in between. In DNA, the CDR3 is TGTGCCAGCAGCCGCCAAAGTACACAGGGTTCACCCCTCCACTTT. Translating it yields CASSRQSTQGSPLHF.

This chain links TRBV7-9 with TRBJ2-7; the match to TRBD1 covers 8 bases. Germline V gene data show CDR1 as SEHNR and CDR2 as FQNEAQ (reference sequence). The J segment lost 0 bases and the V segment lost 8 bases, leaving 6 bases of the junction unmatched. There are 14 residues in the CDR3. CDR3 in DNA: TGTGCCAGCGGGACAGGTTTTCACTCCTACGAGCAGTACTTC. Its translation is CASGTGFHSYEQYF.

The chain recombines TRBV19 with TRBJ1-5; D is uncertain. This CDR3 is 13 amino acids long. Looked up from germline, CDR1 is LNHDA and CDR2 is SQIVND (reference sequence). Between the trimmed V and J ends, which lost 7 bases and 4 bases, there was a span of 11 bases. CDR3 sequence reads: CASNQVPNQPQHF. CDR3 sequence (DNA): TGTGCCAGTAATCAGGTGCCTAATCAGCCCCAGCATTTT.

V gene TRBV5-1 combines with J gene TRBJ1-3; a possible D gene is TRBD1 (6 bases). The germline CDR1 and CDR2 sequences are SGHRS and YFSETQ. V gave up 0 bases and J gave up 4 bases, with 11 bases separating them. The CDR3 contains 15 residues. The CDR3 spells CASSLEWGQGNTIYF. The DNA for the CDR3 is TGCGCCAGCAGCTTGGAGTGGGGGCAAGGAAACACCATATATTTT. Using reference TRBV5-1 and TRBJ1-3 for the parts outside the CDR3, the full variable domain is KAGVTQTPRYLIKTRGQQVTLSCSPISGHRSVSWYQQTPGQGLQFLFEYFSETQRNKGNFPGRFSGRQFSNSRSEMNVSTLELGDSALYLCASSLEWGQGNTIYFGEGSWLTVV.

CDR3 protein: CASSPTPQGAHEQYF. The CDR3 DNA is TGTGCCAGCAGCCCAACTCCGCAGGGGGCCCACGAGCAGTACTTC. This chain joins TRBV6-5 and TRBJ2-7; 8 nucleotides align to TRBD1. This CDR3 comprises 15 residues. V was pared by 6 bases and J by 5 bases, with 12 bases of the junction left unmatched. Germline loops: CDR1 MNHEY, CDR2 SVGAGI.

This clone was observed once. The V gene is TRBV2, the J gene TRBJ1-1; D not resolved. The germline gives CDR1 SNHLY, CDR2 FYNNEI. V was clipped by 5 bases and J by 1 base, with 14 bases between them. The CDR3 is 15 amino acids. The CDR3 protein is CASSQSQVANTEAFF. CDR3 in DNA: TGTGCCAGCAGTCAGTCGCAGGTTGCGAACACTGAAGCTTTCTTT.

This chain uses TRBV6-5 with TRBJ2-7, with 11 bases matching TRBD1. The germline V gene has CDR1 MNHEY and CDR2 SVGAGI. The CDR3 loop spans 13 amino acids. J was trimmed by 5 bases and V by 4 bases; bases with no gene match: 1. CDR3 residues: CASSWDRGNEQYF. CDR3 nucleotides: TGTGCCAGCAGTTGGGACAGGGGGAACGAGCAGTACTTC.

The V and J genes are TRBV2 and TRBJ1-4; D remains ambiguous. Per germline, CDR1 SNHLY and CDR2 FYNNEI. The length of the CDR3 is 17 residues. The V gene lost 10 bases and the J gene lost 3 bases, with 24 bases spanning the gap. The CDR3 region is CATRPSEGGLANEKLFF. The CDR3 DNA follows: TGTGCCACCAGACCATCGGAGGGCGGGCTGGCTAATGAAAAACTGTTTTTT.

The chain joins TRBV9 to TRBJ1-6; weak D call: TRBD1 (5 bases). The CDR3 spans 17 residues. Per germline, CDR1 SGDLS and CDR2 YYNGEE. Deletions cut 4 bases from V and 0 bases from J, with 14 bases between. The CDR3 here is CASSPADSRSYNSPLHF. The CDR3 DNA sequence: TGTGCCAGCAGCCCAGCAGACAGCCGCTCCTATAATTCACCCCTCCACTTT. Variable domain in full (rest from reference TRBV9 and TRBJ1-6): DSGVTQTPKHLITATGQRVTLRCSPRSGDLSVYWYQQSLDQGLQFLIQYYNGEERAKGNILERFSAQQFPDLHSELNLSSLELGDSALYFCASSPADSRSYNSPLHFGNGTRLTVT.

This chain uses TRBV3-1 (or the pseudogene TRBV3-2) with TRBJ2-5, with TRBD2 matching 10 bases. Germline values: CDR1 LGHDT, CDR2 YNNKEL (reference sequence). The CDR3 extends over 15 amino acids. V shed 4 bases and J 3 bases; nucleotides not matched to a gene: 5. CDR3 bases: TGTGCCAGCAGCCGGACTAGCGGACCCAAAGAGACCCAGTACTTC. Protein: CASSRTSGPKETQYF.

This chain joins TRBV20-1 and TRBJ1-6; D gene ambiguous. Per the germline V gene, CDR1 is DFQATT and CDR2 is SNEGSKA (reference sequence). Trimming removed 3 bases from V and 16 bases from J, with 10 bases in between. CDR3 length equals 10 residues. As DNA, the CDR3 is TGCAGTGCTAGGTGGGGAGATCTCCACTTT. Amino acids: CSARWGDLHF.

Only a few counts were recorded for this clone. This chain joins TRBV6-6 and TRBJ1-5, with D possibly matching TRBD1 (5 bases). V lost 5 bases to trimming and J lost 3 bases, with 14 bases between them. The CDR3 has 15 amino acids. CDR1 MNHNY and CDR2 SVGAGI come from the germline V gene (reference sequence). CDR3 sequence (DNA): TGTGCCAGCAGTCCCCCGGGAGGGGACAATCAGCCCCAGCATTTT. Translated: CASSPPGGDNQPQHF.

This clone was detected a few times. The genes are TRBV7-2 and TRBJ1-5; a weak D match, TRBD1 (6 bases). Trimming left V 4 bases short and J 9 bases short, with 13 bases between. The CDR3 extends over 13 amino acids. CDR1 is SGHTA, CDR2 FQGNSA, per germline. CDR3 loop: CASSSDSVMPQHF. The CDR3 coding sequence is TGTGCCAGCAGCTCGGACAGTGTGATGCCCCAGCATTTT.

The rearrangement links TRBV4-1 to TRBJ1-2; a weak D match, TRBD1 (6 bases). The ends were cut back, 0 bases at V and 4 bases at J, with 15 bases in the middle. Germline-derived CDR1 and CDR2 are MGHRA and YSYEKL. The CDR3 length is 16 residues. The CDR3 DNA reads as TGCGCCAGCAGCCAAGACCCGCCGGGACAACTCTATGGCTACACCTTC. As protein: CASSQDPPGQLYGYTF.

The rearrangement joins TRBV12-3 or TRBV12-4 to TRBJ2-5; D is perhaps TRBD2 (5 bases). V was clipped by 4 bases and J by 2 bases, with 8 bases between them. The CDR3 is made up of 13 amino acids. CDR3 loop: CASSWTGQETQYF. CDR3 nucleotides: TGTGCCAGCAGTTGGACGGGACAAGAGACCCAGTACTTC.

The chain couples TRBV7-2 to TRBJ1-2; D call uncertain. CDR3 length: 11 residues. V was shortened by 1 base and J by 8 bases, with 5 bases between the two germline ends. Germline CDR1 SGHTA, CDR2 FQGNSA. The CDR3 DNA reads TGTGCCAGCAGCTTAGGAGGGGGCTACACCTTC. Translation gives CASSLGGGYTF.

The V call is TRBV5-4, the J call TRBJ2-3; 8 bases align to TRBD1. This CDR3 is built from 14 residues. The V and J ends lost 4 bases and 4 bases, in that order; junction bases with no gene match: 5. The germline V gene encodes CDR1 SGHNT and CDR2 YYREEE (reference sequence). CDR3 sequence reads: CASSVDRGADTQYF. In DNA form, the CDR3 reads TGTGCCAGCAGCGTTGACAGGGGAGCAGATACGCAGTATTTT.

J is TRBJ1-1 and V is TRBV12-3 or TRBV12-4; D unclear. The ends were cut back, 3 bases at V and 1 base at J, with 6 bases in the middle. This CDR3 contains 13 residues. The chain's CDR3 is CASSFTSNTEAFF. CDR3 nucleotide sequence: TGTGCCAGCAGTTTCACATCGAACACTGAAGCTTTCTTT.